This paragraph reports one T cell receptor beta chain. Per the original methods: Counts of nucleated cells, estimated from reference gene primer amplification, were obtained. TCRdb's table, derived via immunoSEQ multiplex PCR, lists solely in-frame clones and lacks some. V and J calls and clone size follow that table, whereas D and trimming were derived from the DNA. The sample yields around 220,000 clones, about 81% seen once. This CDR3 spans 13 amino acids. Per the germline V gene, CDR1 is GTSNPN and CDR2 is SVGIG (reference sequence). Trimming removed 0 bases from V and 2 bases from J, with 7 bases in between. The sample comes from a study of blood T cell repertoires in COVID-19. Patients of the Seattle cohort, enrolled during active infection, were followed longitudinally.

The sample was peripheral blood. The gene calls are TRBV30 and TRBJ1-1; D call uncertain. This TCR was sampled from a woman older than 75 with COVID-19, enrolled during active disease. The CDR3, as DNA: TGTGCCTGGAGTGTATATGTAAACACTGAAGCTTTCTTT. Amino acid sequence: CAWSVYVNTEAFF.